This T cell receptor (beta chain) emerged from a study of T and B cells in COVID-19 patients. In the study overall: COVID-19 patients gave peripheral blood either during active infection or after recovery.

BIOMED2 TRB-A/B primer pools were used in multiplex TRB PCR. TCRdb re-called the multiplex PCR reads through MiXCR, storing one row per CDR3 protein. The sample consists of more than 9,000 distinct CDR3 sequences, around 30% of them appearing once. TRB was amplified from around 250-500 ng of blood genomic DNA. Germline V CDR1 and CDR2: SGHDN, FVKESK. V was clipped by 4 bases and J by 3 bases, with 15 bases between them. The CDR3 loop spans 15 amino acids. This chain joins TRBV14 and TRBJ2-5; D might be TRBD1 (6 bases). Sequencing was carried out using blood. The sequence was obtained from a human donor who had recovered from COVID-19. The CDR3 protein is CASSRGTLGKETQYF. The CDR3 nucleotides are TGTGCCAGCAGCCGGGGGACACTAGGAAAAGAGACCCAGTACTTC.